The 29 T cell receptor beta chains presented below share a single source sample, sequenced in a study of T cells in women clearing cervical HPV infection listed by TCRdb under 2018. Libraries were prepared through the immunoSEQ multiplex PCR assay. In its TCRdb copy, this immuneACCESS table keeps in-frame sequences only and misses some clones. Where compared with another copy, unresolved V genes explain less than half of these, and the others have no known cause. Per the sample table, the count is some 40,000 clones. The top ten constitute approximately 6.6% of the sample. Sequencing was done on a sample of blood buffy coat. The receptors were sampled from a woman between 18 and 69 years old with a cervical HPV16 infection that either progressed to CIN3+ or cleared (not recorded which).

On this clone: The read comes to an end 3 residues before the CDR3 does, leaving the germline J gene to fill in the end. V and J are TRBV29-1 and TRBJ2-7, with D tentatively TRBD1 (6 bases). V lost 6 bases and J 0 bases, leaving 15 bases between the germline ends. CDR1 and CDR2 (germline): SQVTM, ANQGSEA. The length of the CDR3 is 14 residues. The CDR3 region is CSVLNRDHSYEQYF. The sequenced CDR3 bases are TGCAGCGTCCTTAACAGGGACCACTCCTACGAG.

In regard to this clone: Sequencing ends 3 residues short of the CDR3 end; the germline J gene provides the rest. J is TRBJ2-3 and V is TRBV7-2, with D possibly TRBD2 on 7 matching bases. This CDR3 comprises 14 residues. CDR1 and CDR2 from the germline V gene are SGHTA and FQGNSA. Between the trimmed V and J ends, which lost 1 base and 8 bases, there was a span of 13 bases. CDR3 loop: CASSLEPGEGTQYF. The CDR3 DNA, read in part, is TGTGCCAGCAGCTTAGAGCCAGGGGAGGGTACG. The entire variable domain, with the rest obtained from reference TRBV7-2 and TRBJ2-3, is as follows: GAGVSQSPSNKVTEKGKDVELRCDPISGHTALYWYRQSLGQGLEFLIYFQGNSAPDKSGLPSDRFSAERTGGSVSTLTIQRTQQEDSAVYLCASSLEPGEGTQYFGPGTRLTVL.

About this clone: The missing CDR3 end, 3 residues past where the read stops, is filled in from the germline J gene. V usage is TRBV20-1 and J usage is TRBJ2-7, with 7 nucleotides matching TRBD1. V shed 2 bases, J shed 5 bases, and the junction held 9 bases outside the gene matches. CDR1 and CDR2 (germline): DFQATT, SNEGSKA (reference sequence). The CDR3 covers 14 residues. CDR3 DNA, as far as it was read: TGCAGTGCTAGAATACAGGGGTACCTAAACGAG. This gives the protein CSARIQGYLNE. The whole CDR3 is CSARIQGYLNEQYF.

A word on this clone: The CDR3 end falls 3 residues outside the read, so it is completed with the germline J gene. Other DNA sequences in the same sample also yield this CDR3. The chain couples TRBV5-5 to TRBJ1-3, with 8 positions matching TRBD1. Trimming cost V 4 bases and J 5 bases; bases outside gene matches: 5. Germline loops: CDR1 SGHKS, CDR2 YYEKEE (reference sequence). CDR3 length equals 14 residues. CDR3 protein: CASSPGQGRNTIYF. The covered CDR3 bases are TGTGCCAGCAGCCCCGGACAGGGCAGAAACACC. Complete variable domain (other parts from reference TRBV5-5 and TRBJ1-3): DAGVTQSPTHLIKTRGQQVTLRCSPISGHKSVSWYQQVLGQGPQFIFQYYEKEERGRGNFPDRFSARQFPNYSSELNVNALLLGDSALYLCASSPGQGRNTIYFGEGSWLTVV.

For this clone: The CDR3 end lies 3 residues beyond the end of the read and is filled in from the germline J gene. The chain recombines TRBV7-6 with TRBJ1-4; D uncertain. The CDR3 has 13 residues. CDR1 and CDR2 from the germline V gene are SGHVS and FNYEAQ. The DNA read from the CDR3 is TGTGCCAGCAGCTTAGACGGTAATTCACCA. The encoded protein is CASSLDGNSP. The full CDR3 protein is CASSLDGNSPLFF.

To note about this clone: The observed sequence ends 3 residues before the CDR3 terminus, with the missing tail filled in from the germline J gene. The chain combines TRBV19 with TRBJ1-5; TRBD1 agrees at 7 bases. This CDR3 is 15 amino acids long. Germline-derived CDR1 and CDR2 are LNHDA and SQIVND (reference sequence). The V segment lost 1 base and the J segment 2 bases; nucleotides outside the gene matches: 2. CDR3 sequence: CASSIAGQGNQPQHF. The CDR3 DNA, read in part, is TGTGCCAGTAGTATAGCAGGACAGGGCAATCAGCCC.

Of note for this clone: Sequence at one end of the junction differs from germline and may be a read error. The read terminates 3 residues before the CDR3 end, so the remaining end is supplied by the germline J gene. Other DNA sequences in this specimen translate into the identical CDR3. J is TRBJ2-1 and V is TRBV20-1, with a weak D call TRBD1 (6 bases). CDR1 and CDR2 from the germline V gene are DFQATT and SNEGSKA (reference sequence). This CDR3 spans 14 amino acids. The part of the CDR3 DNA that was read is TGCAGCGCTAGAGATCAGGGGAGATCCTATGAG. The encoded protein is CSARDQGRSYE. The full CDR3 protein reads CSARDQGRSYEQFF.

Concerning this clone itself: Read coverage stops 3 residues before the CDR3 terminus; the germline J gene supplies the remainder. V gene TRBV7-9 combines with J gene TRBJ1-4; D gene uncertain. V was cut by 5 bases and J by 8 bases, with 18 bases left in between. The CDR3 sequence is 15 residues long. Germline V lookup: CDR1 SEHNR, CDR2 FQNEAQ (reference sequence). The sequenced part of the CDR3 DNA is TGTGCCAGCAGCCCGGTCGAGACAAGCGGGGAAAAA. It is translated as CASSPVETSGEK. The whole CDR3 region reads CASSPVETSGEKLFF.

As to this clone: Read data end 3 residues before the CDR3 end; the end is taken from the germline J gene. This chain connects TRBV20-1 to TRBJ1-2; 10 bases agree with TRBD1. This CDR3 has 14 residues. Germline values: CDR1 DFQATT, CDR2 SNEGSKA (reference sequence). The trim removed 6 bases at V and 3 bases at J, leaving 7 bases unmatched. The CDR3 bases that were read are TGCAGTGCGCGAGACAGGGGGCAGGACTATGGC. Its protein is CSARDRGQDYG. The complete CDR3 sequence is CSARDRGQDYGYTF.

Comments on this clone: The read terminates 3 residues ahead of where the CDR3 ends, so the germline J gene completes it. The rearrangement joins TRBV2 to TRBJ2-2, with TRBD1 as a possible D gene (6 bases). From germline, CDR1 is SNHLY and CDR2 FYNNEI. This CDR3 has 15 residues. The CDR3 reads CASSELDSGREKLFF. CDR3 DNA (partial): TGTGCCAGCAGTGAACTGGACAGCGGTAGGGAAAAG.

As regards this clone: Coverage ceases 3 residues before the CDR3 finishes, and the germline J gene fills in the end. The chain combines TRBV6-4 with TRBJ2-5; D is possibly TRBD2 (5 bases). The V gene's germline CDR1 is MRHNA and CDR2 SNTAGT. The CDR3 is 17 amino acids. V was cut by 2 bases and J by 5 bases, with 21 bases left in between. CDR3 DNA, as far as it was read: TGTGCCAGCAGTGACGCGATTCTAGCTTTCCCCAGGGAGACC. Its protein product is CASSDAILAFPRET. The CDR3 reads in full as CASSDAILAFPRETQYF.

In regard to this clone: The read gets to within 3 residues of the CDR3 end, and the germline J gene fills in the rest. The chain combines TRBV7-2 with TRBJ2-7; no clear D. In germline, CDR1 is SGHTA, CDR2 FQGNSA. V was clipped by 10 bases and J by 2 bases, with 15 bases between them. The CDR3 loop spans 13 amino acids. CDR3 bases read: TGTGCCATATCGGATGGCGGCCCCTACGAG. It codes for CAISDGGPYE. The full CDR3 reads CAISDGGPYEQYF.

A note on this clone: Sequencing ends 3 residues short of the CDR3 end; the germline J gene provides the rest. J is TRBJ1-1 and V is TRBV2; a possible D gene is TRBD1 (5 bases). CDR3 length: 11 residues. Germline V gene data show CDR1 as SNHLY and CDR2 as FYNNEI. CDR3 bases read: TGTGCCAGCAGGAGGGGAAGGCTC. As protein: CASRRGRL. The full CDR3 protein is CASRRGRLAFF.

Worth noting for this clone: The read finishes 3 residues shy of the CDR3 end, and the germline J gene is used to complete it. The chain carries TRBV20-1 and TRBJ2-1; 8 bases are a match to TRBD2. V lost 3 bases to trimming and J lost 4 bases; unmatched junction nucleotides: 11. Germline CDR1 and CDR2: DFQATT and SNEGSKA (reference sequence). The CDR3 sequence is 16 residues long. Incomplete CDR3 DNA: TGCAGTGCTAGGGAGCCGCGAGCGGGGGAATACAATGAG. Its protein is CSAREPRAGEYNE. Given in full, the CDR3 is CSAREPRAGEYNEQFF.

The CDR3 DNA, read in part, is TGCGCCAGCAGCACTGGACTCTCGAGGGCCGGGGAG. Amino acids: CASSTGLSRAGE. The whole CDR3 region reads CASSTGLSRAGELFF. The chain couples TRBV5-1 to TRBJ2-2; tentatively, D is TRBD2 (5 bases). The read ends 3 residues early relative to the CDR3; the germline J gene fills the gap. Trimming removed 4 bases from V and 6 bases from J, with 16 bases in between. CDR1 is SGHRS, CDR2 YFSETQ, per germline. This CDR3 is built from 15 residues. Full variable domain (remainder filled in from reference TRBV5-1 and TRBJ2-2): KAGVTQTPRYLIKTRGQQVTLSCSPISGHRSVSWYQQTPGQGLQFLFEYFSETQRNKGNFPGRFSGRQFSNSRSEMNVSTLELGDSALYLCASSTGLSRAGELFFGEGSRLTVL.

Points on this clone: The missing CDR3 end, 3 residues past where the read stops, is filled in from the germline J gene. The chain combines TRBV2 with TRBJ1-2; 9 positions agree with TRBD1. The CDR3 sequence is 13 residues long. The V gene's germline CDR1 is SNHLY and CDR2 FYNNEI. The CDR3 spells CASSQGQGVGYTF. The DNA read from the CDR3 is TGTGCCAGCAGCCAGGGACAGGGAGTAGGC.

As for this clone: Read coverage stops 3 residues before the CDR3 terminus; the germline J gene supplies the remainder. V gene TRBV20-1 combines with J gene TRBJ1-1; no definite D call. The CDR3 consists of 13 residues. V was shortened by 7 bases and J by 3 bases, with 15 bases between the two germline ends. Germline V CDR1 and CDR2: DFQATT, SNEGSKA (reference sequence). The CDR3 sequence is CSVPGWRDTEAFF. Partial CDR3 DNA: TGCAGTGTCCCCGGATGGAGGGACACTGAA.

Notes on this clone: The sequenced fragment ends 3 residues before the CDR3 boundary, so the rest is inferred from the germline J gene. This chain joins TRBV19 and TRBJ2-5, with 7 bases matching TRBD2. Germline CDR1 and CDR2: LNHDA and SQIVND (reference sequence). The CDR3 totals 16 residues. The ends lost 6 bases at V and 0 bases at J; junction bases unmatched: 10. The CDR3 reads CASSVSSGGYQETQYF. CDR3 DNA (partial): TGTGCCAGTAGCGTCTCTAGCGGAGGCTACCAAGAGACC.

As regards this clone: The read falls 3 residues short of the CDR3 end, and the missing part is taken from the germline J gene. The J gene is TRBJ1-5, the V gene TRBV2, with 11 bases aligning to TRBD1. The CDR3 extends over 15 amino acids. The J segment lost 3 bases and the V segment lost 6 bases, leaving 4 bases of the junction unmatched. CDR1 and CDR2 from the germline V gene are SNHLY and FYNNEI. The CDR3 is CASRDRGLSNQPQHF. The sequenced part of the CDR3 DNA is TGTGCCAGCAGGGACAGGGGGCTGTCCAATCAGCCC. The whole variable domain, remainder taken from reference TRBV2 and TRBJ1-5, is EPEVTQTPSHQVTQMGQEVILRCVPISNHLYFYWYRQILGQKVEFLVSFYNNEISEKSEIFDDQFSVERPDGSNFTLKIRSTKLEDSAMYFCASRDRGLSNQPQHFGDGTRLSIL.

As for this clone: The read ends 3 residues early relative to the CDR3; the germline J gene fills the gap. This chain links TRBV14 with TRBJ2-1; the match to TRBD2 covers 12 bases. The germline gives CDR1 SGHDN, CDR2 FVKESK. There are 17 residues in the CDR3. V lost 1 base to trimming and J lost 2 bases; unmatched junction nucleotides: 3. CDR3 DNA (partial): TGTGCCAGCAGCCAAGGGACTAGCGGGATTCCCTACAATGAG. Its translation is CASSQGTSGIPYNE. The full CDR3 is CASSQGTSGIPYNEQFF. The full variable domain, rest sourced from reference TRBV14 and TRBJ2-1, is EAGVTQFPSHSVIEKGQTVTLRCDPISGHDNLYWYRRVMGKEIKFLLHFVKESKQDESGMPNNRFLAERTGGTYSTLKVQPAELEDSGVYFCASSQGTSGIPYNEQFFGPGTRLTVL.

Note on this clone: From the germline J gene comes the end of the CDR3, since the read stops 3 residues before it. The chain is built from TRBV13 and TRBJ1-2; D uncertain. This CDR3 contains 17 residues. V gave up 0 bases and J gave up 3 bases, with 17 bases separating them. The germline gives CDR1 PRHDT, CDR2 FYEKMQ (reference sequence). The CDR3 region is CASSLGRGEGPYYGYTF. The CDR3 DNA, read in part, is TGTGCCAGCAGCTTAGGCCGGGGTGAGGGTCCCTACTATGGC. The complete variable domain, with remaining parts taken from reference TRBV13 and TRBJ1-2, reads AAGVIQSPRHLIKEKRETATLKCYPIPRHDTVYWYQQGPGQDPQFLISFYEKMQSDKGSIPDRFSAQQFSDYHSELNMSSLELGDSALYFCASSLGRGEGPYYGYTFGSGTRLTVV.

As regards this clone: The CDR3 end is not reached by the read, which stops 3 residues before it; the germline J gene fills it in. The chain links TRBV5-1 to TRBJ2-7; D gene ambiguous. The CDR3 extends over 14 amino acids. V lost 0 bases and J 0 bases, leaving 7 bases between the germline ends. Germline V gene lookup returns CDR1 SGHRS and CDR2 YFSETQ. CDR3 in amino acids: CASSLGLNSYEQYF. The sequenced part of the CDR3 DNA is TGCGCCAGCAGCTTGGGGCTCAACTCCTACGAG. Supplemented by reference TRBV5-1 and TRBJ2-7, the full variable domain reads KAGVTQTPRYLIKTRGQQVTLSCSPISGHRSVSWYQQTPGQGLQFLFEYFSETQRNKGNFPGRFSGRQFSNSRSEMNVSTLELGDSALYLCASSLGLNSYEQYFGPGTRLTVT.

As concerns this clone: The read ends 3 residues shy of where the CDR3 ends; the end is completed using the germline J gene. This chain uses TRBV4-1 with TRBJ2-1; TRBD2 aligns across 11 bases. The CDR3 is made up of 16 amino acids. With V trimmed by 0 bases and J by 8 bases, 6 bases remained unmatched. Germline V lookup: CDR1 MGHRA, CDR2 YSYEKL. CDR3 in amino acids: CASSQEGSGGVYEQFF. The DNA read from the CDR3 is TGCGCCAGCAGCCAAGAAGGTAGCGGGGGGGTATATGAG.

On this clone itself: The read finishes 3 residues shy of the CDR3 end, and the germline J gene is used to complete it. The chain couples TRBV19 to TRBJ2-3; 11 nucleotides agree with TRBD1. CDR1 and CDR2 from the germline V gene are LNHDA and SQIVND (reference sequence). The CDR3 sequence is 15 residues long. The sequenced CDR3 bases are TGTGCCAGTAGTATAGGGACAGGGGGCAATCAGCCG. Translating gives CASSIGTGGNQP. In full, the CDR3 is CASSIGTGGNQPQYF. The entire variable domain, with the rest obtained from reference TRBV19 and TRBJ2-3, is as follows: DGGITQSPKYLFRKEGQNVTLSCEQNLNHDAMYWYRQDPGQGLRLIYYSQIVNDFQKGDIAEGYSVSREKKESFPLTVTSAQKNPTAFYLCASSIGTGGNQPQYFGPGTRLTVL.

Notes on this clone: The missing CDR3 end, 3 residues past where the read stops, is filled in from the germline J gene. V is TRBV19 and J is TRBJ2-1; 13 positions match TRBD2. The CDR3 has 14 residues. Germline V gene sequence: CDR1 LNHDA, CDR2 SQIVND (reference sequence). Losses at the gene ends were 8 bases for V and 7 bases for J; bases not matched to a gene: 5. CDR3: CASEGLAGANEQFF. The covered CDR3 bases are TGTGCCAGTGAAGGACTAGCGGGGGCTAATGAG.

Comments on this clone: The read is 3 residues too short to cover the CDR3 end, so that end is filled in from the germline J gene. This chain connects TRBV19 to TRBJ1-2, with 10 nucleotides matching TRBD1. The CDR3 is 17 residues long. The V gene's germline CDR1 is LNHDA and CDR2 SQIVND (reference sequence). The sequenced part of the CDR3 DNA is TGTGCCAGTAGTGGCTACTGGCGACAGGGGGCGAAGGAAAGA. Its translation: CASSGYWRQGAKER. The CDR3 in its entirety is CASSGYWRQGAKERYTF.

Regarding this clone: The read halts 3 residues ahead of the CDR3 end, with the missing end drawn from the germline J gene. The genes are TRBV11-2 and TRBJ2-7; 8 bases match TRBD1. The germline CDR1 and CDR2 sequences are SGHAT and FQNNGV. The CDR3 length is 15 residues. V was clipped by 3 bases and J by 4 bases; unmatched bases: 8. CDR3: CASSLPGQGIYEQYF. CDR3 DNA, as far as it was read: TGTGCCAGCAGCTTGCCCGGACAGGGCATTTACGAG.

Comment on this clone: The read gets to within 3 residues of the CDR3 end, and the germline J gene fills in the rest. The chain is built from TRBV20-1 and TRBJ2-3, with a possible D match to TRBD1 (5 bases). Trimming stripped 3 bases from V and 2 bases from J, with 15 bases between. From germline, CDR1 is DFQATT and CDR2 SNEGSKA (reference sequence). This CDR3 is 15 amino acids long. The part of the CDR3 DNA that was read is TGCAGTGCTAGGGCCCTGGACATATACACAGATACG. It translates to CSARALDIYTDT. In full, the CDR3 is CSARALDIYTDTQYF.

As for this clone: The read finishes 3 residues shy of the CDR3 end, and the germline J gene is used to complete it. The genes are TRBV19 and TRBJ2-4; TRBD1 matches 8 bases. Germline V gives CDR1 LNHDA, CDR2 SQIVND (reference sequence). The CDR3 is 14 residues long. The sequenced part of the CDR3 DNA is TGTGCCAGTAGTATTCTAGCAGGGGGCTATGGT. Its translation: CASSILAGGYG. The full CDR3 reads CASSILAGGYGQYF.